A selection of T cell receptor beta chains follows, all from one sample in a study of cytomegalovirus exposure and HLA in healthy donors. Assay: immunoSEQ multiplex PCR; the TCRdb copy retains only in-frame clones and omits some. The data show 150,000 to 200,000 clones, 77% seen once. Source material: PBMCs. These receptor sequences come from a woman in her thirties in good health and CMV-seropositive. Each CDR3 is given with its conserved first and last residue. The order of the fields is clone size, D gene, J gene, V gene, CDR3 DNA, CDR3 protein. A D gene is named only where the DNA matches it firmly. Size values are once, few and many counts, or a class for expanded clones, and some rows have none.

size: -; D: TRBD2; J: TRBJ2-1; V: TRBV18; DNA: TGTGCCAGCTCAACACTAGCGGGGGGCCTCAGCTCCTACAATGAGCAGTTCTTC; CDR3: CASSTLAGGLSSYNEQFF
size: -; D: -; J: TRBJ2-7; V: TRBV11-3; DNA: TGTGCCAGCAGCTTAGCAGGGGACCTCCCCACTTACGAGCAGTACTTC; CDR3: CASSLAGDLPTYEQYF
size: -; D: TRBD2; J: TRBJ2-1; V: TRBV27; DNA: TGTGCCAGCAGTTTGTCTCGCGGGGGTTTCAATGAGCAGTTCTTC; CDR3: CASSLSRGGFNEQFF
size: -; D: -; J: TRBJ2-2; V: TRBV4-3; DNA: TGCGCCAGCAGCCAGGCAGATACCGGGGAGCTGTTTTTT; CDR3: CASSQADTGELFF
size: -; D: -; J: TRBJ1-1; V: TRBV7-9; DNA: TGTGCCAGCAGGCCCACAGGGATCACTGAAGCTTTCTTT; CDR3: CASRPTGITEAFF
size: -; D: TRBD2; J: TRBJ2-1; V: TRBV4-2; DNA: TGTGCCAGCAGCCAACCCCGGACTAGAGGGCCAGAGGAGCAGTTCTTC; CDR3: CASSQPRTRGPEEQFF
size: few; D: TRBD1; J: TRBJ2-6; V: TRBV19; DNA: TGTGCCAGTAGTATCAAGGAACAGGGGGCTTACGGGGCCAACGTCCTGACTTTC; CDR3: CASSIKEQGAYGANVLTF
size: -; D: TRBD1; J: TRBJ2-1; V: TRBV11-3; DNA: TGTGCCAGCAGCCCGGAGGACAGGGGAGACAATGAGCAGTTCTTC; CDR3: CASSPEDRGDNEQFF
size: -; D: -; J: TRBJ2-7; V: TRBV4-3; DNA: TGCGCCAGCAGCCAAGAGAGAGCGACAGGATTCTACGAGCAGTACTTC; CDR3: CASSQERATGFYEQYF
size: -; D: TRBD1; J: TRBJ1-2; V: TRBV6-5; DNA: TGTGCCAGTAGGAAGGGACAGAATAACTATGGCTACACCTTC; CDR3: CASRKGQNNYGYTF
size: -; D: -; J: TRBJ1-2; V: TRBV7-2; DNA: TGTGCCAGCAGCTTAGCGGATACAGGGATGTATGGCTACACCTTC; CDR3: CASSLADTGMYGYTF
size: -; D: TRBD2; J: TRBJ2-5; V: TRBV5-1; DNA: TGCGCCAGCAGCTTGAGGGGACTAGCGGGAGTGGGCGAGACCCAGTACTTC; CDR3: CASSLRGLAGVGETQYF
size: -; D: TRBD1; J: TRBJ2-2; V: TRBV6-5; DNA: TGTGCCAGCAGTTACGACAGGGCGGCCACCGGGGAGCTGTTTTTT; CDR3: CASSYDRAATGELFF
size: -; D: TRBD2; J: TRBJ2-3; V: TRBV19; DNA: TGTGCCAGTAGTATAGGGACTAGCGGGAGCTATACGCAGTATTTT; CDR3: CASSIGTSGSYTQYF
size: -; D: -; J: TRBJ2-1; V: TRBV21-1; DNA: TGTGCCAGCAGCAAGACCCAGACTAGCGGGTTCTTGTGGAATGAGCAGTTCTTC; CDR3: CASSKTQTSGFLWNEQFF
size: -; D: -; J: TRBJ2-3; V: TRBV5-1; DNA: TGCGCCAGCAGCCAGTATGGGACTTCATCGGGGGCAGATACGCAGTATTTT; CDR3: CASSQYGTSSGADTQYF
size: -; D: -; J: TRBJ1-2; V: TRBV28; DNA: TGTGCCAGCAGTTTAACAAATAACTATGGCTACACCTTC; CDR3: CASSLTNNYGYTF
size: few; D: -; J: TRBJ1-3; V: TRBV7-9; DNA: TGTGCCAGCAGCTTAGATTCTCTCCGGGGGGCAAACACCATATATTTT; CDR3: CASSLDSLRGANTIYF
size: -; D: -; J: TRBJ1-2; V: TRBV5-1; DNA: TGCGCCAGCAGCTTGGCCCGGGCCGGGGACTATGGCTACACCTTC; CDR3: CASSLARAGDYGYTF
size: few; D: TRBD2; J: TRBJ2-2; V: TRBV15; DNA: TGTGCCACCGCTTCCGGGACTAGCGACACCGGGGAGCTGTTTTTT; CDR3: CATASGTSDTGELFF
size: few; D: TRBD1; J: TRBJ2-5; V: TRBV7-7; DNA: TGTGCCAGCAGCTTCACCGGGACAGCAGTTGGGGAGACCCAGTACTTC; CDR3: CASSFTGTAVGETQYF
size: -; D: TRBD2; J: TRBJ2-1; V: TRBV10-2; DNA: TGCGCCAGCAGTCCACTAGCGGGAGTTCTGAATGAGCAGTTCTTC; CDR3: CASSPLAGVLNEQFF
size: -; D: -; J: TRBJ1-5; V: TRBV19; DNA: TGTGCCAGTAGTCGGGTTAGCAATCAGCCCCAGCATTTT; CDR3: CASSRVSNQPQHF
size: -; D: -; J: TRBJ2-3; V: TRBV7-6; DNA: TGTGCCAGCAGCTCCCTCACAGATACGCAGTATTTT; CDR3: CASSSLTDTQYF
size: -; D: -; J: TRBJ1-1; V: TRBV29-1; DNA: TGCAGCGTTCGAAGGGGAGGGAACACTGAAGCTTTCTTT; CDR3: CSVRRGGNTEAFF
size: -; D: TRBD2; J: TRBJ2-3; V: TRBV30; DNA: TGTGCCTGGAGACTAGCGGGAGGGGTTACGCAGTATTTT; CDR3: CAWRLAGGVTQYF
size: once; D: -; J: TRBJ1-5; V: TRBV6-5; DNA: TGTGCCAGCAGTTACTTGCGGGACGGTCAGCCCCAGCATTTT; CDR3: CASSYLRDGQPQHF